This TCR beta chain was identified in a study of regulatory T cells in long-lasting Graves disease. With 4 bases removed from V and 7 bases from J, the gap between germline ends came to 20 bases. CDR1 and CDR2 (germline): SGHRS, YFSETQ. The CDR3 consists of 15 residues. Noted time point: persistent/refractory GD, antithyroid drugs over 5 years with positive TRAb. Generation of the TCR library employed RNA extracted from PBMCs. Arm-PCR of CDR3 regions and iRepertoire HTBI primers were the basis on which TCR beta libraries were built. One entry per CDR3 protein results from TCRdb running MiXCR on the multiplex PCR reads. Seen here are 310,000 or so distinct CDR3 sequences, roughly a fifth observed once, and the top ten hold 29%.

Sample: peripheral blood mononuclear cells (PBMCs), taken when the disease was refractory, from a patient treated with antithyroid drugs. This TCR was recovered from a female donor with Graves disease. The genes are TRBV5-1 and TRBJ1-1; unclear D gene. CDR3 protein: CASSHDGRPGSEAFF. The CDR3 DNA reads TGCGCCAGCAGCCACGATGGCCGACCCGGGAGTGAAGCTTTCTTT.